The entry that follows covers one TCR beta chain sequence. CDR1 SGHNT and CDR2 YYREEE come from the germline V gene (reference sequence). The V and J ends lost 2 bases and 11 bases, in that order; junction bases with no gene match: 5. The CDR3 consists of 12 residues. Method: immunoSEQ multiplex PCR; TCRdb's copy keeps in-frame clones and lacks some. The profile shows around 1,900 clones, 90% of them singletons. This entry is derived from a study of chemoradiotherapy in HPV16-positive cancers. Study-wide context: Candidate HPV-specific clones and shared TCR motifs came from a couple of HPV16-positive patients.

The source of this sequence is a human donor with HPV-associated anogenital cancer. This sample comprised tumor tissue, obtained from a patient who underwent chemoradiotherapy. The V and J genes are TRBV5-4 and TRBJ2-3; 7 nucleotides align to TRBD2. The CDR3 loop reads CASSFSGTLQYF. For the CDR3, the DNA is TGTGCCAGCAGCTTCAGCGGGACTCTGCAGTATTTT.